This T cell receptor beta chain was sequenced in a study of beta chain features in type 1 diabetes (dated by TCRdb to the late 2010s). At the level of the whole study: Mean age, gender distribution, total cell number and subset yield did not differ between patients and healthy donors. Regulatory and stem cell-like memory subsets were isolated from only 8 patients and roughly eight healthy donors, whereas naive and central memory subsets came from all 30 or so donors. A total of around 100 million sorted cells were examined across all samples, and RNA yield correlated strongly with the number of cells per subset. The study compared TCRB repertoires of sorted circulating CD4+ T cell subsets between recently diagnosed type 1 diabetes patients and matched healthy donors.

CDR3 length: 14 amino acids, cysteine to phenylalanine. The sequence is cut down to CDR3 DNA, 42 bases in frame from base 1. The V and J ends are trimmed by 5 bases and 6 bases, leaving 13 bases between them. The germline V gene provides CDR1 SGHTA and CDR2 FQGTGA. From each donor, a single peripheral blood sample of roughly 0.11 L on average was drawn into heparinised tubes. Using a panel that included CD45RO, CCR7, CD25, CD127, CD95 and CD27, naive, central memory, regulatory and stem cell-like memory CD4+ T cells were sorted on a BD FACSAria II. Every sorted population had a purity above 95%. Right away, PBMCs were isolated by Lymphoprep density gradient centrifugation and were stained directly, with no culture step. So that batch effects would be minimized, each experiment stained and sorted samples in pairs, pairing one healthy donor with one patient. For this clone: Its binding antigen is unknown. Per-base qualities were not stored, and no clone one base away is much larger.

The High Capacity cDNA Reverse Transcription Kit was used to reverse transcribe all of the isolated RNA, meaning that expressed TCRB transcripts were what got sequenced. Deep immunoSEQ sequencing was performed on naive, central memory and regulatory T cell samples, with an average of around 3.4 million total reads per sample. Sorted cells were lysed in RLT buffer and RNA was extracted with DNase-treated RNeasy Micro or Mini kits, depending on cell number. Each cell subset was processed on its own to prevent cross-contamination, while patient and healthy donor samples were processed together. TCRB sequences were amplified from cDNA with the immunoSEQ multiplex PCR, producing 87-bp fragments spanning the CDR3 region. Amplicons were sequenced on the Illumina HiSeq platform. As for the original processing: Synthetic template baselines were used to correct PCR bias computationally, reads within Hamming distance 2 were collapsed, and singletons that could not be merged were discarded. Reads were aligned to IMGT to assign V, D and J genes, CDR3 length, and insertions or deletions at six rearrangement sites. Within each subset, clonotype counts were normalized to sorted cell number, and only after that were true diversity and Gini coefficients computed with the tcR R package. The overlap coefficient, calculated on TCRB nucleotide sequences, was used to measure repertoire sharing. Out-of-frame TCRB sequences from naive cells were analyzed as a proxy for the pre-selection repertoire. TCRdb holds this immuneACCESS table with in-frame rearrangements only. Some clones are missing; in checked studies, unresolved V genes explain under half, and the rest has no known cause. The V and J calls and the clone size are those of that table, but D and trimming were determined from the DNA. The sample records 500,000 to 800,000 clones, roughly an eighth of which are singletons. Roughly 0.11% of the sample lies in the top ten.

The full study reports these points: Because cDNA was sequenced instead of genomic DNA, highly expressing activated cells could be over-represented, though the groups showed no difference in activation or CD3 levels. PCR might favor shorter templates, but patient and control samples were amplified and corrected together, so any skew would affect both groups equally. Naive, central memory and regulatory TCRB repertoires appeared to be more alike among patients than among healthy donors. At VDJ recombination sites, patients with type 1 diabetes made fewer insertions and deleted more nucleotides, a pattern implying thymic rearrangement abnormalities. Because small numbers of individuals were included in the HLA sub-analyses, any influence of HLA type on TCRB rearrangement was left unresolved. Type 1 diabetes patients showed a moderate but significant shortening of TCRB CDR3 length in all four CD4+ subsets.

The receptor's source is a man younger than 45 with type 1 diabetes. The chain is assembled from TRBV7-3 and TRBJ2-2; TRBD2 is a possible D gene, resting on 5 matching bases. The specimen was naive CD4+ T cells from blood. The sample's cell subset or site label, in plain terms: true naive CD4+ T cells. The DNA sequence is TGTGCCAGCAGCACCAGCCGGGGTCCCGGGGAGCTGTTTTTT. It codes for CASSTSRGPGELFF. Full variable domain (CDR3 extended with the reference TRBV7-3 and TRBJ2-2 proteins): GAGVSQTPSNKVTEKGKYVELRCDPISGHTALYWYRQSLGQGPEFLIYFQGTGAADDSGLPNDRFFAVRPEGSVSTLKIQRTERGDSAVYLCASSTSRGPGELFFGEGSRLTVL.